This passage covers 12 T cell receptor beta chains from one sample sequenced in a study of T cell responses to AZD1222 COVID-19 vaccine. Profiled with immunoSEQ multiplex PCR; TCRdb holds only in-frame clones, not every one. The sample holds under 200,000 clones, 85% to 95% seen once. The sequencing here drew on peripheral blood, taken on day 0 of AZD1222 vaccination. These receptors originate from an adult in good health.

J is TRBJ2-1 and V is TRBV5-4; D possibly corresponds to TRBD2 (6 bases). Germline CDR1 and CDR2: SGHNT and YYREEE (reference sequence). This CDR3 has 15 residues. Trimming took off 3 bases at V and 3 bases at J, with 13 bases between the two ends. The CDR3, as DNA: TGTGCCAGCAGCTCTAGTGGCGGGATCTACAATGAGCAGTTCTTC. Translation gives CASSSSGGIYNEQFF.

CDR3 nucleotides: TGTGCCATTAACGGTGGGGAGAAAGCCGACAATGAGCAGTTCTTC. Amino acids: CAINGGEKADNEQFF. The V call is TRBV6-5, the J call TRBJ2-1, with a possible D match to TRBD2 (5 bases). The CDR3 is 15 residues long. The V and J ends lost 10 bases and 5 bases respectively, with 21 bases between them. Germline V gene sequence: CDR1 MNHEY, CDR2 SVGAGI.

This chain connects TRBV3-1 (or the pseudogene TRBV3-2) to TRBJ2-1; TRBD2 aligns across 8 bases. CDR3 size: 15 residues. Germline V gives CDR1 LGHDT, CDR2 YNNKEL (reference sequence). Trimming at V came to 3 bases and at J to 6 bases, leaving 7 bases not matched to a gene. The CDR3: CASSQLPAGGNEQFF. The CDR3 bases are TGTGCCAGCAGCCAGCTACCGGCGGGGGGCAATGAGCAGTTCTTC.

This clone was counted a single time. The chain employs TRBV15 and TRBJ1-6; D not resolved. The CDR3 covers 16 residues. V lost 1 base and J lost 7, with 14 bases in between. CDR1 is LNHNV, CDR2 YYDKDF, per germline (reference sequence). CDR3 bases: TGTGCCACCAGCAGAGTTTTGGATTTGGCGAATTCACCCCTCCACTTT. This translates into CATSRVLDLANSPLHF.

The J gene is TRBJ1-1, the V gene TRBV6-5; TRBD1 is a possible D gene (6 bases). Germline assignment: CDR1 MNHEY and CDR2 SVGAGI. This CDR3 contains 14 residues. V was pared by 4 bases and J by 1 base, with 10 bases between. The CDR3 here is CASSFGRGNTEAFF. Written as DNA, the CDR3 is TGTGCCAGCAGTTTCGGCAGGGGGAACACTGAAGCTTTCTTT.

This chain links TRBV2 with TRBJ1-5; D may be TRBD1 (5 bases). The CDR3 contains 16 residues. Germline lookup yields CDR1 SNHLY and CDR2 FYNNEI. The V end was cut by 0 bases, the J end by 6 bases, with 15 bases between. In DNA form, the CDR3 reads TGTGCCAGCAGTGAAGCGCCCGGGACTCGGGGTCAGCCCCAGCATTTT. It yields the protein CASSEAPGTRGQPQHF. The whole variable domain, remainder taken from reference TRBV2 and TRBJ1-5, is EPEVTQTPSHQVTQMGQEVILRCVPISNHLYFYWYRQILGQKVEFLVSFYNNEISEKSEIFDDQFSVERPDGSNFTLKIRSTKLEDSAMYFCASSEAPGTRGQPQHFGDGTRLSIL.

The chain joins TRBV18 to TRBJ2-7; TRBD1 might be the D (5 bases). The germline gives CDR1 KGHSH, CDR2 LQKENI. The CDR3 covers 13 residues. Trimming shortened V by 3 bases and J by 3 bases, and 9 bases separated the two germline ends. The CDR3 spells CASSPGHLYEQYF. The CDR3 nucleotides are TGTGCCAGCTCACCTGGACATCTCTACGAGCAGTACTTC.

The gene calls are TRBV7-9 and TRBJ1-1; D unresolved. Trimming pared 2 bases from V and 3 bases from J, leaving 7 bases between. The length of the CDR3 is 13 residues. Germline V gives CDR1 SEHNR, CDR2 FQNEAQ (reference sequence). The CDR3 protein is CASSLLEDTEAFF. The CDR3 DNA follows: TGTGCCAGCAGCTTATTAGAGGACACTGAAGCTTTCTTT.

This chain connects TRBV19 to TRBJ2-1; the D is unclear. V shed 6 bases and J shed 9 bases, with 15 bases lying between them. Per germline, CDR1 LNHDA and CDR2 SQIVND (reference sequence). This CDR3 has 13 amino acids. Here the CDR3 DNA reads TGTGCCAGTAGGAACTCGTTACGTGGTGAGCAGTTCTTC. Encoded protein: CASRNSLRGEQFF.

The chain links TRBV12-3 or TRBV12-4 to TRBJ2-7; possibly TRBD1 or TRBD2 for D (6 bases each). The CDR3 spans 12 residues. The germline V and J ends were trimmed by 6 bases and 3 bases, with 9 bases remaining between them. The CDR3 loop is CASREGVYEQYF. The CDR3 coding sequence is TGTGCCAGCAGGGAGGGGGTCTACGAGCAGTACTTC.

This sequence joins TRBV5-1 and TRBJ1-2; D gene uncertain. Trimming stripped 2 bases from V and 3 bases from J, with 8 bases between. CDR1 SGHRS and CDR2 YFSETQ come from the germline V gene. The CDR3 consists of 13 residues. In nucleotides, the CDR3 is TGCGCCAGCAGCTTCACGGTTGACTATGGCTACACCTTC. Amino acid sequence: CASSFTVDYGYTF. The entire variable domain, with the rest obtained from reference TRBV5-1 and TRBJ1-2, is as follows: KAGVTQTPRYLIKTRGQQVTLSCSPISGHRSVSWYQQTPGQGLQFLFEYFSETQRNKGNFPGRFSGRQFSNSRSEMNVSTLELGDSALYLCASSFTVDYGYTFGSGTRLTVV.

The rearrangement uses TRBV19 and TRBJ1-5; a possible D gene is TRBD1 (5 bases). Germline assignment: CDR1 LNHDA and CDR2 SQIVND (reference sequence). Trimming left V 5 bases short and J 4 bases short, with 15 bases between. The CDR3 totals 15 residues. This CDR3 reads CASSLRDVWNQPQHF. CDR3 DNA: TGTGCCAGTAGTCTCCGGGACGTCTGGAATCAGCCCCAGCATTTT.